These 23 T cell receptor beta chains came from one sample sequenced in a study of cytomegalovirus exposure and HLA in healthy donors. Primers: 60 Vbeta forward and 13 Jbeta reverse. The method was immunoSEQ multiplex PCR; TCRdb's version includes in-frame clones alone and lacks a portion of them. The data hold some 150,000 clones, with approximately 80% observed a single time. Sequencing was done on a sample of PBMCs. These receptors all come from a man between 18 and 29 years old in good health and CMV-seropositive.

The table lists this clone with a few counts. This sequence joins TRBV27 and TRBJ2-7; TRBD1 matches at 7 bases. With 6 bases clipped from V and 2 bases from J, the junction kept 7 bases outside the gene matches. Germline V lookup: CDR1 MNHEY, CDR2 SMNVEV (reference sequence). The CDR3 length is 14 residues. Here the CDR3 DNA reads TGTGCCAGCAGGACCCAAACAGGGGCCTACGAGCAGTACTTC. Translated, it gives CASRTQTGAYEQYF.

This sequence joins TRBV6-6 and TRBJ2-2, with D unclear. Germline CDR1 MNHNY, CDR2 SVGAGI (reference sequence). The CDR3 runs 16 residues. Trimming pared 4 bases from V and 6 bases from J, leaving 18 bases between. As DNA, the CDR3 is TGTGCCAGCAGTTCCCCACTCTGGAGTAGTGCCGGGGAGCTGTTTTTT. It translates to CASSSPLWSSAGELFF.

CDR3 sequence: CASSLGRTGGAYSYGYTF. CDR3 DNA: TGTGCCAGCAGTTTGGGGCGGACAGGAGGAGCATATAGCTATGGCTACACCTTC. This chain connects TRBV27 to TRBJ1-2; 7 bases are shared with TRBD1. The V gene's germline CDR1 is MNHEY and CDR2 SMNVEV (reference sequence). V was pared by 3 bases and J by 4 bases, with 17 bases of the junction left unmatched. The CDR3 length is 18 residues.

V is TRBV9 and J is TRBJ2-7, with 8 bases fitting TRBD1. V dropped 3 bases and J dropped 6; count of bases not matched to a gene: 8. This CDR3 has 14 residues. Germline CDR1 and CDR2: SGDLS and YYNGEE. CDR3 DNA sequence: TGTGCCAGCAGCGCCCGACAGGGGCCTACCGAGCAGTACTTC. Its protein product is CASSARQGPTEQYF.

This chain connects TRBV7-3 to TRBJ2-1; 9 bases map to TRBD2. The germline V gene encodes CDR1 SGHTA and CDR2 FQGTGA. The CDR3 is 21 residues long. Unmatched junction bases numbered 23, after V lost 4 bases and J lost 4 bases. In nucleotides, the CDR3 is TGTGCCAGCAGCTCTAATCCCCTCCGGGCGGGGGGGCAACGTTTATACAATGAGCAGTTCTTC. Its protein is CASSSNPLRAGGQRLYNEQFF. The full variable domain, in which reference TRBV7-3 and TRBJ2-1 provide the parts outside the CDR3, is GAGVSQTPSNKVTEKGKYVELRCDPISGHTALYWYRQSLGQGPEFLIYFQGTGAADDSGLPNDRFFAVRPEGSVSTLKIQRTERGDSAVYLCASSSNPLRAGGQRLYNEQFFGPGTRLTVL.

The chain recombines TRBV2 with TRBJ2-7; 7 bases map to TRBD1. The V gene end was trimmed by 6 bases and the J gene end by 4 bases; junction bases not matched to a gene: 6. Germline V gene sequence: CDR1 SNHLY, CDR2 FYNNEI. The CDR3 consists of 13 residues. The chain's CDR3 is CASRIDRDYEQYF. Written as DNA, the CDR3 is TGTGCCAGCAGGATTGACAGGGATTACGAGCAGTACTTC.

The rearrangement links TRBV5-4 to TRBJ2-7; 11 positions match TRBD2. Germline V gene sequence: CDR1 SGHNT, CDR2 YYREEE (reference sequence). After removal of 0 bases from V and 5 bases from J, the junction contained 10 bases not matched to a gene. The CDR3 length is 17 residues. Here the CDR3 reads CASSLDSGRVLGNEQYF. The CDR3 bases are TGTGCCAGCAGCTTGGATAGCGGGAGGGTTTTAGGCAACGAGCAGTACTTC.

J is TRBJ2-5 and V is TRBV2, with 7 bases lining up with TRBD2. This CDR3 is built from 14 residues. CDR1 is SNHLY and CDR2 is FYNNEI in the germline V gene. After removal of 4 bases from V and 5 bases from J, the junction contained 7 bases not matched to a gene. CDR3 sequence (DNA): TGTGCCAGCAGTGGGCGGGAGTCCCCGGAGACCCAGTACTTC. Protein: CASSGRESPETQYF. Using reference TRBV2 and TRBJ2-5 for the parts outside the CDR3, the full variable domain is EPEVTQTPSHQVTQMGQEVILRCVPISNHLYFYWYRQILGQKVEFLVSFYNNEISEKSEIFDDQFSVERPDGSNFTLKIRSTKLEDSAMYFCASSGRESPETQYFGPGTRLLVL.

This clone occurred a few times. The rearrangement links TRBV10-3 to TRBJ2-3, with 7 bases identical to TRBD1. This CDR3 spans 17 amino acids. Trimming removed 7 bases from V and 1 base from J; junction bases left unmatched: 14. Looked up from germline, CDR1 is ENHRY and CDR2 is SYGVKD. The CDR3 loop is CAITSSYGTEGTDTQYF. The CDR3 nucleotides read TGTGCCATCACCTCAAGTTACGGGACAGAGGGCACAGATACGCAGTATTTT.

V and J are TRBV18 and TRBJ1-4; D remains unclear. V lost 2 bases to trimming and J lost 8 bases, with 3 bases between them. The CDR3 is 11 amino acids. Germline V lookup: CDR1 KGHSH, CDR2 LQKENI. The CDR3 here is CASSPGEKLFF. In DNA, the CDR3 is TGTGCCAGCTCACCAGGCGAAAAACTGTTTTTT.

This chain connects TRBV7-3 to TRBJ2-6; the D gene is possibly TRBD1 (5 bases). V was cut by 0 bases and J by 0 bases, with 9 bases left in between. From germline, CDR1 is SGHTA and CDR2 FQGTGA. The length of the CDR3 is 17 residues. In DNA, the CDR3 is TGTGCCAGCAGCTTAACAGGGGATTCCTCTGGGGCCAACGTCCTGACTTTC. Protein sequence: CASSLTGDSSGANVLTF.

V is TRBV4-2 and J is TRBJ2-1; 8 bases are shared with TRBD1. CDR1 and CDR2 from the germline V gene are LGHNA and YNFKEQ. J lost 5 bases, V lost 0 bases, and 3 bases had no gene match. The CDR3 extends over 15 amino acids. Here the CDR3 reads CASSQEGQENNEQFF. The CDR3 DNA sequence: TGTGCCAGCAGCCAAGAGGGACAGGAAAACAATGAGCAGTTCTTC.

The V and J genes are TRBV18 and TRBJ2-7, with D possibly being TRBD1 (6 bases). V gave up 3 bases and J gave up 3 bases, with 12 bases separating them. Looked up from germline, CDR1 is KGHSH and CDR2 is LQKENI. This CDR3 has 14 residues. As DNA, the CDR3 is TGTGCCAGCTCACCCGCAGGGGAACTCTACGAGCAGTACTTC. The encoded protein is CASSPAGELYEQYF.

The rearrangement uses TRBV7-2 and TRBJ2-3; D is perhaps TRBD2 (6 bases). From germline, CDR1 is SGHTA and CDR2 FQGNSA. Deletions cut 5 bases from V and 2 bases from J, with 14 bases between. The CDR3 extends over 15 amino acids. The CDR3: CASSDSGRLTDTQYF. DNA of the CDR3: TGTGCCAGCAGCGATTCCGGGAGACTCACAGATACGCAGTATTTT.

V is TRBV27 and J is TRBJ2-3; D unresolved. Germline CDR1 MNHEY, CDR2 SMNVEV (reference sequence). CDR3 size: 15 residues. Between the trimmed V and J ends, which lost 2 bases and 4 bases, there was a span of 13 bases. The CDR3 spells CASSLVGRASDTQYF. CDR3 sequence (DNA): TGTGCCAGCAGTTTAGTGGGCCGCGCTTCAGATACGCAGTATTTT.

The J gene is TRBJ2-7, the V gene TRBV19, with a tentative D call TRBD2 (6 bases). The ends were cut back, 9 bases at V and 2 bases at J, with 17 bases in the middle. The CDR3 has 14 amino acids. Germline CDR1 LNHDA, CDR2 SQIVND (reference sequence). The CDR3 is CASRGGGVPYEQYF. The CDR3 coding sequence is TGTGCCAGCAGAGGAGGAGGGGTTCCCTACGAGCAGTACTTC.

The CDR3 region has the DNA TGCAGTGCTCAGGTGGACGAGCAGTACTTC. Its protein product is CSAQVDEQYF. The chain links TRBV20-1 to TRBJ2-7; D call uncertain. The CDR3 has 10 residues. V lost 5 bases to trimming and J lost 5 bases, with 7 bases between them. The germline gives CDR1 DFQATT, CDR2 SNEGSKA (reference sequence).

The genes are TRBV10-1 and TRBJ2-1; perhaps TRBD1 as D (5 bases). Trimming took off 0 bases at V and 15 bases at J, with 15 bases between the two ends. Looked up from germline, CDR1 is WNHNN and CDR2 is SYGVQD (reference sequence). The CDR3 contains 13 residues. Written as DNA, the CDR3 is TGCGCCAGCAGTGAGTCGAATGGGGCTCTCCCGTTCTTC. It codes for CASSESNGALPFF.

Concerning this clone itself: Other DNA sequences in the same sample also yield this CDR3. The J gene is TRBJ2-1, the V gene TRBV27; D is possibly TRBD2 (6 bases). V was cut by 8 bases and J by 4 bases, with 15 bases left in between. CDR1 and CDR2 from the germline V gene are MNHEY and SMNVEV (reference sequence). This CDR3 contains 14 residues. CDR3 nucleotide sequence: TGTGCCAGCGGCGGGGACGGAACTTACAATGAGCAGTTCTTC. This sequence encodes CASGGDGTYNEQFF.

V is TRBV7-9 and J is TRBJ2-7; 7 positions match TRBD1. Germline loops: CDR1 SEHNR, CDR2 FQNEAQ (reference sequence). V shed 5 bases, J shed 3 bases, and the junction held 4 bases outside the gene matches. The CDR3 is 13 residues long. CDR3 protein: CASSTGAGYEQYF. The CDR3 region has the DNA TGTGCCAGCAGCACAGGGGCGGGCTACGAGCAGTACTTC. The complete variable domain, with remaining parts taken from reference TRBV7-9 and TRBJ2-7, reads DTGVSQNPRHKITKRGQNVTFRCDPISEHNRLYWYRQTLGQGPEFLTYFQNEAQLEKSRLLSDRFSAERPKGSFSTLEIQRTEQGDSAMYLCASSTGAGYEQYFGPGTRLTVT.

This clone was detected a few times. The genes are TRBV7-7 and TRBJ2-1; possibly TRBD2 for D (5 bases). This CDR3 region has 17 residues. The V gene lost 3 bases and the J gene lost 0 bases, with 15 bases spanning the gap. The germline V gene has CDR1 SSHAT and CDR2 FNYEAQ (reference sequence). In nucleotides, the CDR3 is TGTGCCAGCAGCTTGGGTTCTAGCAAAAGCTCCTACAATGAGCAGTTCTTC. Encoded protein: CASSLGSSKSSYNEQFF. Full variable domain (rest looked up from reference TRBV7-7 and TRBJ2-1): GAGVSQSPRYKVTKRGQDVTLRCDPISSHATLYWYQQALGQGPEFLTYFNYEAQPDKSGLPSDRFSAERPEGSISTLTIQRTEQRDSAMYRCASSLGSSKSSYNEQFFGPGTRLTVL.

Note on this clone: The germline gene is not matched at one end of the junction; a read error may be the cause. The V call is TRBV27, the J call TRBJ2-7; 9 nucleotides line up with TRBD1. Looked up from germline, CDR1 is MNHEY and CDR2 is SMNVEV (reference sequence). This CDR3 has 13 amino acids. DNA of the CDR3: TGTGCCAGCAGGGGACAGGGCGGCTACAAGCAGTACTTC. Its translation: CASRGQGGYKQYF.

The chain uses TRBV2 and TRBJ2-7, with 8 nucleotides matching TRBD1. The J segment lost 2 bases and the V segment lost 6 bases, leaving 12 bases of the junction unmatched. The length of the CDR3 is 16 residues. CDR1 is SNHLY and CDR2 is FYNNEI in the germline V gene. CDR3 in DNA: TGTGCCAGCAGCGCGGGACAGGAGAAATCTACCTACGAGCAGTACTTC. Translating gives CASSAGQEKSTYEQYF. Full variable domain (remainder filled in from reference TRBV2 and TRBJ2-7): EPEVTQTPSHQVTQMGQEVILRCVPISNHLYFYWYRQILGQKVEFLVSFYNNEISEKSEIFDDQFSVERPDGSNFTLKIRSTKLEDSAMYFCASSAGQEKSTYEQYFGPGTRLTVT.